The rows below give T cell receptor beta chains drawn from one sample of a study of control samples from healthy donors and cancer patients. The table came from immunoSEQ multiplex PCR; TCRdb's copy has only in-frame clones and leaves some out. The sample includes 130,000 or so clones, 80% to 90% of them seen just once. What was sequenced was blood. The receptors derive from a man aged 40-50 years in good health. CDR3s include the opening cysteine and the closing phenylalanine or tryptophan. The order of the fields is D gene, clone size, J gene, V gene, CDR3 protein, CDR3 DNA. The D gene is left open where the match is weak. Rows may omit the clone size; those that give it use once, few, many or a size class.

.	.	TRBJ1-1	TRBV19	CASSSRGFTEAFF	TGTGCCAGTAGTTCCCGGGGGTTCACTGAAGCTTTCTTT
TRBD1	.	TRBJ1-2	TRBV4-3	CASSPSRTGHSAGYTF	TGCGCCAGCAGCCCCAGCAGGACAGGGCACTCCGCTGGCTACACCTTC
.	few	TRBJ1-2	TRBV3-1/TRBV3-2	CASSLRRSYGYTF	TGTGCCAGCAGCTTGCGCCGAAGCTATGGCTACACCTTC
TRBD2	.	TRBJ2-5	TRBV7-2	CASSLGGGVQETQYF	TGTGCCAGCAGCTTGGGGGGGGGAGTGCAAGAGACCCAGTACTTC
TRBD1	few	TRBJ2-5	TRBV24-1	CATSGWMEDRGNQETQYF	TGTGCCACCAGCGGATGGATGGAGGACAGGGGTAATCAAGAGACCCAGTACTTC
.	.	TRBJ2-1	TRBV7-2	CASSLIGGNEQFF	TGTGCCAGCAGCTTAATAGGGGGCAATGAGCAGTTCTTC
TRBD1	.	TRBJ1-5	TRBV6-2/TRBV6-3	CASSYSTSRGGNSNQPQHF	TGTGCCAGCAGTTACTCGACGTCCAGGGGGGGAAATAGCAATCAGCCCCAGCATTTT
.	.	TRBJ2-3	TRBV4-3	CASSRQGTGTPQYF	TGCGCCAGCAGCCGCCAGGGAACCGGGACGCCGCAGTATTTT
TRBD1	.	TRBJ2-7	TRBV6-5	CASSSGTGEQYF	TGTGCCAGCAGTTCCGGGACAGGCGAGCAGTACTTC
TRBD2	once	TRBJ2-4	TRBV3-1/TRBV3-2	CASSQGTSGFQYF	TGTGCCAGCAGCCAGGGGACTAGCGGTTTTCAGTACTTC
TRBD1	.	TRBJ1-2	TRBV15	CATSMRQGPLNYGYTF	TGTGCCACCAGCATGCGACAGGGTCCTCTTAACTATGGCTACACCTTC
.	.	TRBJ1-6	TRBV11-3	CASSPEAAGNSPLHF	TGTGCCAGCAGCCCCGAGGCAGCTGGTAATTCACCCCTCCACTTT
TRBD2	.	TRBJ2-3	TRBV5-1	CASSLGNLAGVGFSTDTQYF	TGCGCCAGCAGCTTGGGGAATCTAGCGGGGGTCGGTTTTAGCACAGATACGCAGTATTTT
.	.	TRBJ2-2	TRBV29-1	CSARDGTNTGELFF	TGCAGCGCCCGAGACGGGACCAACACCGGGGAGCTGTTTTTT
TRBD1	.	TRBJ2-3	TRBV9	CASSVSPGTGSSTDTQYF	TGTGCCAGCAGCGTATCCCCCGGGACAGGCTCTAGCACAGATACGCAGTATTTT
.	once	TRBJ2-1	TRBV11-3	CASSPLPGRARYNEQFF	TGTGCCAGCAGCCCTCTTCCGGGCAGGGCAAGATACAATGAGCAGTTCTTC
.	.	TRBJ2-2	TRBV24-1	CATSEPGHLTGELFF	TGTGCCACCAGTGAACCGGGACATCTCACCGGGGAGCTGTTTTTT
.	.	TRBJ2-7	TRBV11-3	CASSLINRYYSYEQYF	TGTGCCAGCAGCTTGATAAACAGGTATTATTCCTACGAGCAGTACTTC
.	.	TRBJ1-1	TRBV24-1	CATSTGLGHTEAFF	TGTGCCACCTCGACGGGGTTAGGGCACACTGAAGCTTTCTTT
.	few	TRBJ2-6	TRBV19	CASSMLRAVLRANVLTF	TGTGCCAGTAGTATGCTAAGGGCCGTCTTGAGGGCCAACGTCCTGACTTTC
.	.	TRBJ2-1	TRBV29-1	CSVPRVSYNEQFF	TGCAGCGTCCCAAGGGTGAGCTACAATGAGCAGTTCTTC
.	once	TRBJ2-7	TRBV6-6	CASSYALQEQYF	TGTGCCAGCAGTTACGCGTTGCAAGAGCAGTACTTC
.	once	TRBJ1-6	TRBV3-1/TRBV3-2	CASSRVGARNSPLHF	TGTGCCAGCAGCCGGGTCGGGGCGCGCAATTCACCCCTCCACTTT
.	.	TRBJ1-1	TRBV24-1	CATSEKDRTGLNTEAFF	TGTGCCACCAGTGAAAAGGACCGGACGGGGCTGAACACTGAAGCTTTCTTT
.	.	TRBJ1-1	TRBV27	CASRPPEPGNTEAFF	TGTGCCAGCAGACCCCCGGAGCCTGGGAACACTGAAGCTTTCTTT
.	.	TRBJ1-5	TRBV12-3/TRBV12-4	CASSRAQPQHF	TGTGCCAGCAGCCGGGCCCAGCCCCAGCATTTT
TRBD1	.	TRBJ2-7	TRBV24-1	CATSDPRQGVPSEQYF	TGTGCCACCAGTGATCCTAGACAGGGGGTCCCCTCCGAGCAGTACTTC
.	.	TRBJ1-1	TRBV11-1	CASSRTANTEAFF	TGTGCCAGCAGCAGGACAGCCAACACTGAAGCTTTCTTT
.	.	TRBJ1-1	TRBV2	CASSPQGGAWNEAFF	TGTGCCAGCAGCCCGCAAGGTGGGGCCTGGAATGAAGCTTTCTTT
TRBD1	.	TRBJ2-2	TRBV7-2	CASRPTGIGELFF	TGTGCCAGCAGACCGACAGGGATAGGGGAGCTGTTTTTT
.	.	TRBJ1-2	TRBV2	CASRSDLGGYTF	TGTGCCAGCAGAAGTGACTTAGGTGGCTACACCTTC
TRBD1	.	TRBJ1-2	TRBV5-1	CASSLTGGNYGYTF	TGCGCCAGCAGCTTGACAGGGGGCAACTATGGCTACACCTTC
.	.	TRBJ1-5	TRBV6-6	CASTPGASNQPQHF	TGTGCCAGCACTCCAGGGGCTAGCAATCAGCCCCAGCATTTT